These 14 T cell receptor beta chains came from one sample sequenced in a study of T-cell memory formation after mild COVID-19. Via MiXCR, TCRdb re-called the 5' RACE reads, giving one row per CDR3 protein. The sample records about 280,000 distinct CDR3 sequences, 8.2% being singletons. Sequencing was carried out using PBMCs or a T cell subset sorted from them (not recorded which). The receptor set was obtained from a young man who had mild COVID-19 (a few samples of this study predate the infection). Cell type and time point are not known.

This clonotype has a count of ten or more. V usage is TRBV5-5 and J usage is TRBJ2-3, with 12 bases that match TRBD2. The V and J ends lost 4 bases and 6 bases, in that order; junction bases with no gene match: 0. The CDR3 length is 13 residues. Germline V gene data show CDR1 as SGHKS and CDR2 as YYEKEE (reference sequence). In DNA, the CDR3 is TGTGCCAGCAGCGGGACTAGCGGGGATACGCAGTATTTT. Translated, it gives CASSGTSGDTQYF.

This clonotype was detected only a few times. The chain combines TRBV7-2 with TRBJ1-1, with 7 bases fitting TRBD1. Trimming removed 3 bases from V and 5 bases from J; junction bases left unmatched: 9. Germline loops: CDR1 SGHTA, CDR2 FQGNSA. The CDR3 is 15 amino acids. This CDR3 is CASSFGAGGRTEAFF. In DNA, the CDR3 is TGTGCCAGCAGCTTTGGGGCAGGGGGTCGGACTGAAGCTTTCTTT.

This clonotype was counted only a few times. The chain has TRBV29-1 and TRBJ2-5; maybe TRBD2 (6 bases). The CDR3 sequence is 11 residues long. Germline V lookup: CDR1 SQVTM, CDR2 ANQGSEA. With 6 bases removed from V and 5 bases from J, the gap between germline ends came to 10 bases. CDR3 residues: CSVGGLETQYF. CDR3 coding DNA: TGCAGCGTCGGGGGTTTGGAGACCCAGTACTTC.

The rearrangement joins TRBV28 to TRBJ2-3; TRBD1 is a possible D gene (5 bases). The CDR3 is made up of 11 amino acids. Germline V gene sequence: CDR1 MDHEN, CDR2 SYDVKM. As DNA, the CDR3 is TGTCGGAGCCAGGGTACAGATACGCAGTATTTT. It codes for CRSQGTDTQYF.

This clonotype was counted between two and nine times. The V and J genes are TRBV5-1 and TRBJ1-3, with a tentative D call TRBD1 (5 bases). Trimming removed 5 bases from V and 4 bases from J, with 13 bases in between. The CDR3 consists of 14 residues. From germline, CDR1 is SGHRS and CDR2 YFSETQ. CDR3 amino acids: CASRAPGRGNTIYF. In nucleotides, the CDR3 is TGCGCCAGCAGGGCCCCGGGGCGAGGAAACACCATATATTTT. Looking up the rest from reference TRBV5-1 and TRBJ1-3 gives the full variable domain: KAGVTQTPRYLIKTRGQQVTLSCSPISGHRSVSWYQQTPGQGLQFLFEYFSETQRNKGNFPGRFSGRQFSNSRSEMNVSTLELGDSALYLCASRAPGRGNTIYFGEGSWLTVV.

This clonotype was observed a few times. The V call is TRBV5-6, the J call TRBJ2-7; a weak D match, TRBD2 (6 bases). The V end lost 4 bases, the J end lost 4 bases, and 12 bases lay between the germline ends. The CDR3 has 13 residues. Germline values: CDR1 SGHDT, CDR2 YYEEEE. CDR3 region: CASSATGTYEQYV. The CDR3 DNA is TGTGCCAGCAGCGCCACCGGGACTTACGAGCAGTACGTC.

This clonotype was seen more than once but under ten times. CDR3 protein: CASSEWLGQTDTQYF. The CDR3, as DNA: TGTGCCAGCAGTGAATGGTTGGGGCAAACTGATACGCAGTATTTT. The chain employs TRBV6-1 and TRBJ2-3; TRBD1 might be the D (5 bases). Germline lookup yields CDR1 MNHNS and CDR2 SASEGT. This CDR3 region has 15 residues. V lost 2 bases to trimming and J lost 6 bases, with 15 bases between them.

This clonotype was counted at least ten times. The rearrangement links TRBV7-2 to TRBJ2-5, with TRBD1 identical over 9 bases. This CDR3 spans 15 amino acids. The germline V gene has CDR1 SGHTA and CDR2 FQGNSA. V dropped 2 bases and J dropped 5; count of bases not matched to a gene: 6. The DNA of the CDR3 is TGTGCCAGCAGCTTAAGAACAGGGGGCCCGGAGACCCAGTACTTC. Translated, it gives CASSLRTGGPETQYF.

V gene TRBV9 combines with J gene TRBJ2-2; D unclear. The CDR3 consists of 16 residues. Trimming shortened V by 0 bases and J by 7 bases, and 16 bases separated the two germline ends. The germline V gene encodes CDR1 SGDLS and CDR2 YYNGEE. The CDR3 protein is CASSVGNTIVSGELFF. In nucleotides, the CDR3 is TGTGCCAGCAGCGTAGGAAACACCATCGTGAGCGGGGAGCTGTTTTTT.

There are a few counts of this clonotype. This chain links TRBV7-8 with TRBJ2-1, with no clear D. Trimming took 3 bases from V and 7 from J, leaving 13 bases between them. The germline V gene has CDR1 SGHVS and CDR2 FQNEAQ. This CDR3 spans 14 amino acids. The CDR3, as DNA: TGTGCCAGCAGCTTGAGCGAAGTTAAAAATGAGCAGTTCTTC. Translation: CASSLSEVKNEQFF.

This clonotype was found a few times. The chain uses TRBV29-1 and TRBJ1-2; 8 nucleotides agree with TRBD1. Trimming cost V 6 bases and J 6 bases; bases outside gene matches: 15. In germline, CDR1 is SQVTM, CDR2 ANQGSEA. This CDR3 comprises 15 residues. The CDR3 nucleotides are TGCAGCGTCCAAGCGGTGTTAGGACAGGGAGATGGCTACACCTTC. Encoded protein: CSVQAVLGQGDGYTF.

This clonotype occurred many times. This chain joins TRBV5-1 and TRBJ2-3; TRBD1 agrees at 7 bases. Germline loops: CDR1 SGHRS, CDR2 YFSETQ. With V trimmed by 4 bases and J by 3 bases, 5 bases remained unmatched. The CDR3 is 14 residues long. The CDR3 coding sequence is TGCGCCAGCAGCCCAGGGGGTTCGACAGATACGCAGTATTTT. Translating gives CASSPGGSTDTQYF.

This clonotype was detected only a few times. The rearrangement uses TRBV7-9 and TRBJ1-2; D uncertain. The CDR3 is 11 residues long. V was pared by 5 bases and J by 13 bases, with 14 bases between. Germline CDR1 is SEHNR and CDR2 is FQNEAQ (reference sequence). In nucleotides, the CDR3 is TGTGCCAGCAGCCGCGGGCCCCAGTTCACCTTC. Its translation: CASSRGPQFTF.

This clonotype was picked up a small number of times. This rearrangement joins TRBV7-9 to TRBJ1-2; D is perhaps TRBD1 (5 bases). Germline CDR1 reads SEHNR; CDR2 reads FQNEAQ (reference sequence). Trimming stripped 2 bases from V and 8 bases from J, with 15 bases between. The CDR3 is made up of 14 amino acids. DNA for the CDR3: TGTGCCAGCAGCTTACCCTCGGGGGTAGGGGGCTACACCTTC. It yields the protein CASSLPSGVGGYTF.